These 5 T cell receptor beta chains came from one sample sequenced in a study of patients and donors after allogeneic stem cell transplantation. TCRdb re-derived calls from the RT-PCR reads in MiXCR, one entry per CDR3 protein. This table holds fewer than 30,000 distinct CDR3 sequences, about 8% found once. The specimen was blood, either unsorted or a sorted T cell fraction (not recorded which). These receptors originate from a human donor who was either an allogeneic HSCT recipient or a stem cell or donor lymphocyte infusion donor (not recorded which). It is not recorded whose cells these are; they may come from a transplant donor.

This clonotype has at least ten counts. The J gene is TRBJ2-5, the V gene TRBV7-2; 8 nucleotides align to TRBD2. V gave up 5 bases and J gave up 2 bases; unmatched junction bases: 10. Per the germline V gene, CDR1 is SGHTA and CDR2 is FQGNSA. The CDR3 covers 16 residues. The CDR3, as DNA: TGTGCCAGCAGCATTCACGGGGCGGGGGGACAAGAGACCCAGTACTTC. Translation: CASSIHGAGGQETQYF. Full variable domain (remainder filled in from reference TRBV7-2 and TRBJ2-5): GAGVSQSPSNKVTEKGKDVELRCDPISGHTALYWYRQSLGQGLEFLIYFQGNSAPDKSGLPSDRFSAERTGGSVSTLTIQRTQQEDSAVYLCASSIHGAGGQETQYFGPGTRLLVL.

There are many counts of this clonotype. V and J are TRBV15 and TRBJ2-7; the match to TRBD1 covers 10 bases. Germline V gene lookup returns CDR1 LNHNV and CDR2 YYDKDF (reference sequence). The CDR3 length is 18 residues. With V trimmed by 1 base and J by 2 bases, 11 bases remained unmatched. For the CDR3, the DNA is TGTGCCACCAGCAGAGGTCCCCCCGGGACAGGGGTAACCTACGAGCAGTACTTC. Its protein product is CATSRGPPGTGVTYEQYF.

The chain recombines TRBV20-1 with TRBJ1-5; 11 nucleotides agree with TRBD1. Germline CDR1 reads DFQATT; CDR2 reads SNEGSKA (reference sequence). The CDR3 covers 15 residues. V lost 5 bases, J lost 4 bases, and 7 bases stayed unmatched. CDR3 coding DNA: TGCAGTGCTCCATTCGGGACAGGGGGAAATCAGCCCCAGCATTTT. Translated: CSAPFGTGGNQPQHF.

This rearrangement joins TRBV15 to TRBJ2-7; D possibly corresponds to TRBD1 (5 bases). CDR1 and CDR2 (germline): LNHNV, YYDKDF (reference sequence). V dropped 3 bases and J dropped 3 bases, with 9 bases sitting between them. The CDR3 sequence is 13 residues long. CDR3 bases: TGTGCCACCAGCAGGGGGCAGTTCTACGAGCAGTACTTC. Amino acids: CATSRGQFYEQYF. The whole variable domain, filled in from reference TRBV15 and TRBJ2-7, reads DAMVIQNPRYQVTQFGKPVTLSCSQTLNHNVMYWYQQKSSQAPKLLFHYYDKDFNNEADTPDNFQSRRPNTSFCFLDIRSPGLGDTAMYLCATSRGQFYEQYFGPGTRLTVT.

This clonotype has a count of ten or more. V usage is TRBV7-9 and J usage is TRBJ2-2; tentatively, D is TRBD1 or TRBD2 (6 bases each). Germline V gene lookup returns CDR1 SEHNR and CDR2 FQNEAQ (reference sequence). The ends were cut back, 3 bases at V and 1 base at J, with 12 bases in the middle. The CDR3 runs 16 residues. The CDR3 DNA is TGTGCCAGCAGCTTTGGAGGGGGGTTGAACACCGGGGAGCTGTTTTTT. This gives the protein CASSFGGGLNTGELFF. Based on the CDR3 plus reference TRBV7-9 and TRBJ2-2, the full variable domain is DTGVSQNPRHKITKRGQNVTFRCDPISEHNRLYWYRQTLGQGPEFLTYFQNEAQLEKSRLLSDRFSAERPKGSFSTLEIQRTEQGDSAMYLCASSFGGGLNTGELFFGEGSRLTVL.